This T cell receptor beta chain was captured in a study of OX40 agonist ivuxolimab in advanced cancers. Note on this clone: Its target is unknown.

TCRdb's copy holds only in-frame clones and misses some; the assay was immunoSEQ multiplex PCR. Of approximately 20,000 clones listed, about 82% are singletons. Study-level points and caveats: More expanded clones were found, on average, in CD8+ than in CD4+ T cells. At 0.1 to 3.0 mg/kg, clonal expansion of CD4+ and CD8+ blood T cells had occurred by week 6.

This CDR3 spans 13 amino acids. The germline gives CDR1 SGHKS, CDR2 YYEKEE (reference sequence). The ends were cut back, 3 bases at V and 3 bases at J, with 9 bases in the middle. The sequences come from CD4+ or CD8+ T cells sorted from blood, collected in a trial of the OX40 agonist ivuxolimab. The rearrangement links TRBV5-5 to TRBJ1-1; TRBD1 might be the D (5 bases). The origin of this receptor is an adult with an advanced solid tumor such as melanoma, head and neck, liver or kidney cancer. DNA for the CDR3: TGTGCCAGCAGCTGGGGGATTTACACTGAAGCTTTCTTT. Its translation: CASSWGIYTEAFF.